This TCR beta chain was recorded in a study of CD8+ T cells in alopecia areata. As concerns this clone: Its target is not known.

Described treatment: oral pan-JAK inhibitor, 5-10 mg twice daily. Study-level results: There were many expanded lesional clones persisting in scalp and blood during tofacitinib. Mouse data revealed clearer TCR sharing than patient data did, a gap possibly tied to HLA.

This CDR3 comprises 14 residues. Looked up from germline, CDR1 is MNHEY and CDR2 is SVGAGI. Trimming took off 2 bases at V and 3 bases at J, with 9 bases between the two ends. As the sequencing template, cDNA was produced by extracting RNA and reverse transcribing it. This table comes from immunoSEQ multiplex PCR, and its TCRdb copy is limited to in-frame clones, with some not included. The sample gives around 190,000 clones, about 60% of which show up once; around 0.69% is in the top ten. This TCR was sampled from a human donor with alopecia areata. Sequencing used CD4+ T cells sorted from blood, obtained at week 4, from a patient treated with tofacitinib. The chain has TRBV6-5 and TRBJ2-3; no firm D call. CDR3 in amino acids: CASSYTAATDTQYF. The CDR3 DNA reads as TGTGCCAGCAGTTACACGGCAGCAACAGATACGCAGTATTTT.